The clone carrying this T cell receptor (beta chain) was observed a few times. What it binds is not known. A junction boundary mismatches the germline segment, possibly from a read error. Likely unrecorded immune exposures existed in these nominally healthy donors. Per the germline V gene, CDR1 is SSHAT and CDR2 is FNYEAQ (reference sequence). CDR3 length equals 12 residues. The data were obtained in a study of cytomegalovirus exposure and HLA in healthy donors. The PCR made use of 60 Vbeta and 13 Jbeta primers. Sequencing was performed with immunoSEQ multiplex PCR; in TCRdb, only in-frame clones are kept and a portion is missing. The sample includes 150,000 or so clones, 64% of them seen just once. Study-level points and caveats: The sole available immune exposure information was CMV serostatus. From TCR beta sequences, most subjects' HLA-A and HLA-B alleles were reportedly predicted accurately. When analyzed later, the rates of TCR association showed variation by HLA locus, with DRB1 the most and HLA-C the fewest.

The clonotype originates from a woman aged 25 to 45 in good health and CMV-seropositive. The chain combines TRBV7-7 with TRBJ2-5, with TRBD1 as a possible D gene (5 bases). The sequenced material came from PBMCs. The CDR3 loop reads CASSSQGETQYF. The CDR3 nucleotides read TGTGCTAGCAGCTCCCAGGGCGAGACCCAGTACTTC.